This TCR beta chain emerged from a study of T cell responses to AZD1222 COVID-19 vaccine. Study observations and caveats: Spike-specific TCR repertoires showed rising breadth and depth after two AZD1222 doses. Clonal diversity was possibly underestimated; the donors were predominantly white British and more often female.

V lost 6 bases, J lost 5 bases, and 9 bases stayed unmatched. This CDR3 has 15 residues. The germline V gene has CDR1 KGHSH and CDR2 LQKENI. The method was immunoSEQ multiplex PCR; TCRdb's version includes in-frame clones alone and lacks a portion of them. The sample consists of about 90,000 clones, under 95% of them appearing once. The sample holds one count of this clone. Its target is not known. The chain employs TRBV18 and TRBJ2-2; TRBD1 aligns across 7 bases. The sample was peripheral blood, taken on day 0 of MenACWY control vaccination. This receptor was identified in an adult in good health. This chain's CDR3 is CASSLRTGATGELFF. CDR3 sequence (DNA): TGTGCCAGCTCCCTTAGGACAGGAGCTACCGGGGAGCTGTTTTTT.